This TCR beta chain stems from a study of T-cell reconstitution after alpha-beta-depleted transplantation in children. The TCRbeta library was prepared with unique molecular identifiers. One entry per CDR3 protein, called by TCRdb with MiXCR from the PCR reads. The sample records about 98,000 distinct CDR3 sequences, around 22% being singletons. The junction had 13 bases not matched to a gene; V was cut back by 4 bases and J by 2 bases. CDR3 length: 19 amino acids. Germline-derived CDR1 and CDR2 are LGHDT and YNNKEL (reference sequence). The source of this sequence is a boy between 2 and 10 years old with acute lymphoblastic leukemia, due to receive a stem cell transplant. The chain has TRBV3-1 and TRBJ2-3, with 12 bases aligning to TRBD2. The source was PBMCs, collected before TCRalphabeta/CD19-depleted stem cell transplant. The CDR3 coding sequence is TGTGCCAGCAGCCTACTAGCGGGAGGCCCCCCACGGTCCACAGATACGCAGTATTTT. The encoded protein is CASSLLAGGPPRSTDTQYF.